What follows are 30 T cell receptor beta chains derived from one specimen sequenced in a study of T cell repertoires in cytomegalovirus infection. Each CDR3 protein is one row after TCRdb ran MiXCR on the reads. The sample has almost 300,000 distinct CDR3 sequences; about a tenth are singletons. Material: PBMCs. The receptors were gathered from a human donor in good health (CMV status not recorded). Some clones in this sample may be carry-over from other donors' samples.

At least ten counts were recorded for this clonotype. The V gene is TRBV7-2, the J gene TRBJ1-3, with D possibly being TRBD1 (6 bases). The V end was cut by 5 bases, the J end by 2 bases, with 16 bases between. This CDR3 spans 16 amino acids. Germline CDR1 reads SGHTA; CDR2 reads FQGNSA. The DNA for the CDR3 is TGTGCCAGCAGCAACCCCAGCCCAGGGGCTGGAAACACCATATATTTT. Translating it yields CASSNPSPGAGNTIYF.

This clonotype was found many times. This chain links TRBV7-2 with TRBJ2-4, with TRBD2 matching over 7 bases. Looked up from germline, CDR1 is SGHTA and CDR2 is FQGNSA. The CDR3 spans 15 residues. The V gene end was trimmed by 8 bases and the J gene end by 1 base; junction bases not matched to a gene: 8. CDR3 residues: CASSGGAGAKNIQYF. CDR3 in DNA: TGTGCCAGCTCGGGAGGAGCGGGGGCCAAAAACATTCAGTACTTC.

This clonotype was seen at least ten times. This rearrangement joins TRBV20-1 to TRBJ1-2; maybe TRBD1 (5 bases). Germline CDR1 is DFQATT and CDR2 is SNEGSKA (reference sequence). The CDR3 sequence is 13 residues long. With 6 bases removed from V and 2 bases from J, the gap between germline ends came to 13 bases. The CDR3 sequence is CSAPRDGNYGYTF. CDR3 nucleotides: TGCAGTGCCCCCCGGGACGGGAACTATGGCTACACCTTC.

V and J are TRBV19 and TRBJ2-1; no definite D call. This CDR3 contains 12 residues. V was cut by 8 bases and J by 5 bases, with 10 bases left in between. Germline V CDR1 and CDR2: LNHDA, SQIVND (reference sequence). This CDR3 reads CASHDEDNEQFF. Here the CDR3 DNA reads TGTGCCAGTCACGACGAAGACAATGAGCAGTTCTTC.

The chain links TRBV7-9 to TRBJ2-2; 7 nucleotides agree with TRBD2. The CDR3 length is 15 residues. Germline V CDR1 and CDR2: SEHNR, FQNEAQ (reference sequence). V dropped 3 bases and J dropped 1; count of bases not matched to a gene: 2. DNA for the CDR3: TGTGCCAGCAGCTTCGGACTAGAGAACACCGGGGAGCTGTTTTTT. Translation: CASSFGLENTGELFF.

In DNA form, the CDR3 reads TGTGCCAGCACCGTCCAGCACAATGAGCAGTTCTTC. It yields the protein CASTVQHNEQFF. The V gene is TRBV2, the J gene TRBJ2-1; no clear D. The V and J ends lost 7 bases and 5 bases respectively, with 9 bases between them. In germline, CDR1 is SNHLY, CDR2 FYNNEI. The CDR3 runs to 12 residues.

This clonotype was recorded at least ten times. The gene calls are TRBV19 and TRBJ1-6; D gene ambiguous. Trimming left V 1 base short and J 7 bases short, with 8 bases between. Germline assignment: CDR1 LNHDA and CDR2 SQIVND (reference sequence). The length of the CDR3 is 14 residues. DNA for the CDR3: TGTGCCAGTAGTATAGCTCAGAGGAATTCACCCCTCCACTTT. Translation: CASSIAQRNSPLHF.

This clonotype was found many times. CDR3 coding DNA: TGTGCCAGCAGCTTAGGGACAGGGGCTCGAGGCTCCTACAATGAGCAGTTCTTC. The encoded protein is CASSLGTGARGSYNEQFF. The V gene is TRBV7-9, the J gene TRBJ2-1; TRBD1 matches at 9 bases. Germline CDR1 and CDR2: SEHNR and FQNEAQ (reference sequence). The CDR3 has 18 residues. The V gene end was trimmed by 1 base and the J gene end by 0 bases; junction bases not matched to a gene: 7.

This clonotype was counted ten times or more. The chain links TRBV12-5 to TRBJ2-7; 9 bases agree with TRBD1. The germline CDR1 and CDR2 sequences are LGHNT and FRNRAP. Germline trimming cut 7 bases from V and 5 bases from J; bases unmatched to any gene: 9. The length of the CDR3 is 14 residues. The CDR3 sequence: CASAPMGTGNEQYF. CDR3 in DNA: TGTGCTAGTGCACCCATGGGGACAGGGAACGAGCAGTACTTC.

The CDR3 here is CASSTEVPDTQYF. The DNA for the CDR3 is TGTGCCAGCAGCACGGAGGTCCCAGATACGCAGTATTTT. The J gene is TRBJ2-3, the V gene TRBV9; tentative D call: TRBD2 (5 bases). Germline V gives CDR1 SGDLS, CDR2 YYNGEE. Trimming left V 4 bases short and J 4 bases short, with 10 bases between. This CDR3 has 13 residues.

This clonotype was seen repeatedly, ten times or more. This CDR3 is CASSFFLGGETEAFF. The CDR3 DNA follows: TGTGCCAGCAGTTTTTTTCTGGGGGGCGAGACTGAAGCTTTCTTT. This chain uses TRBV28 with TRBJ1-1; D perhaps matches TRBD1 (6 bases). Germline values: CDR1 MDHEN, CDR2 SYDVKM. Trimming took 3 bases from V and 5 from J, leaving 16 bases between them. This CDR3 comprises 15 residues.

This clonotype was seen repeatedly, ten times or more. This chain links TRBV7-8 with TRBJ2-3; 12 positions match TRBD2. CDR3 length: 16 amino acids. J lost 2 bases, V lost 7 bases, and 7 bases had no gene match. Germline values: CDR1 SGHVS, CDR2 FQNEAQ. Written as DNA, the CDR3 is TGTGCCAGCATCCTGACTAGCGGGGGTCACACAGATACGCAGTATTTT. Protein product: CASILTSGGHTDTQYF.

This clonotype showed up just a few times. The J gene is TRBJ2-7, the V gene TRBV27; either TRBD1 or TRBD2 may fit D (5 bases each). This CDR3 spans 13 amino acids. Trimming took 3 bases from V and 5 from J, leaving 11 bases between them. Germline V CDR1 and CDR2: MNHEY, SMNVEV (reference sequence). The CDR3 protein is CASSLGRSDEQYF. The DNA for the CDR3 is TGTGCCAGCAGTTTGGGACGATCAGACGAGCAGTACTTC.

This clonotype was found many times. This rearrangement joins TRBV12-3 or TRBV12-4 to TRBJ2-1; tentatively, D is TRBD1 (6 bases). V was cut by 5 bases and J by 11 bases, with 13 bases left in between. This CDR3 region has 12 residues. CDR3: CASSPWTEQQFF. The CDR3 bases are TGTGCCAGCAGTCCTTGGACAGAACAGCAGTTCTTC.

This clonotype was found many times. The rearrangement uses TRBV12-3 or TRBV12-4 and TRBJ2-5; 11 bases are a match to TRBD2. With 6 bases clipped from V and 5 bases from J, the junction kept 8 bases outside the gene matches. The CDR3 contains 15 residues. This chain's CDR3 is CASRASGGSKETQYF. CDR3 coding DNA: TGTGCCAGCAGGGCTAGCGGGGGGTCTAAGGAGACCCAGTACTTC.

This clonotype was recorded many times. This sequence joins TRBV20-1 and TRBJ2-1, with 9 bases fitting TRBD2. CDR1 and CDR2 (germline): DFQATT, SNEGSKA (reference sequence). The CDR3 consists of 18 residues. After removal of 1 base from V and 7 bases from J, the junction contained 17 bases not matched to a gene. CDR3: CSARGASEGGGAGNEQFF. CDR3 nucleotide sequence: TGCAGTGCTAGAGGAGCGAGTGAGGGCGGGGGGGCCGGGAATGAGCAGTTCTTC.

This clonotype was counted only a few times. For the CDR3, the DNA is TGTGCCAGCAGTTTAGACAGTCATTCACCCCTCCACTTT. Its protein is CASSLDSHSPLHF. The chain carries TRBV27 and TRBJ1-6; D is possibly TRBD1 (5 bases). V lost 2 bases, J lost 8 bases, and 7 bases lay in between. CDR1 is MNHEY, CDR2 SMNVEV, per germline (reference sequence). The CDR3 contains 13 residues.

Worth noting for this clonotype: One base away lies a much larger clone, so this may be a sequencing read error. J is TRBJ1-1 and V is TRBV28; the match to TRBD1 covers 8 bases. In germline, CDR1 is MDHEN, CDR2 SYDVKM. The CDR3 covers 15 residues. CDR3 nucleotides: TGTGTCAGTAACCAATCTGGGACAGGGAACACTGAAGCTTTCTTT. Translating gives CVSNQSGTGNTEAFF.

This clonotype was seen repeatedly, ten times or more. V usage is TRBV7-2 and J usage is TRBJ2-1; D perhaps matches TRBD1 (5 bases). Germline values: CDR1 SGHTA, CDR2 FQGNSA. V was shortened by 2 bases and J by 9 bases, with 14 bases between the two germline ends. The CDR3 has 14 amino acids. The CDR3 sequence: CASSLSLPGIEQFF. The CDR3 DNA reads as TGTGCCAGCAGCTTAAGTTTACCAGGGATTGAGCAGTTCTTC.

This clonotype came up many times. J is TRBJ1-1 and V is TRBV28; D remains unclear. Looked up from germline, CDR1 is MDHEN and CDR2 is SYDVKM. There are 15 residues in the CDR3. V lost 4 bases, J lost 1 base, and 13 bases lay in between. The CDR3 region has the DNA TGTGCCAGCAGTTCCCTCCAAGGCCCGAACACTGAAGCTTTCTTT. This translates into CASSSLQGPNTEAFF.

The sample holds many counts of this clonotype. This chain joins TRBV7-6 and TRBJ2-7, with D perhaps matching TRBD1 (6 bases). The CDR3 is 13 amino acids. Between the trimmed V and J ends, which lost 5 bases and 0 bases, there was a span of 8 bases. Germline CDR1 and CDR2: SGHVS and FNYEAQ. The CDR3 region has the DNA TGTGCCAGCAGCGCGGACAGCTCCTACGAGCAGTACTTC. It is translated as CASSADSSYEQYF.

Many counts were recorded for this clonotype. The chain employs TRBV15 and TRBJ2-3; D unresolved. This CDR3 is 16 amino acids long. Germline V gene lookup returns CDR1 LNHNV and CDR2 YYDKDF (reference sequence). Trimming left V 5 bases short and J 7 bases short, with 22 bases between. CDR3 amino acids: CATSSSRKSTTHTQYF. The CDR3 coding sequence is TGTGCCACCAGCTCCAGCCGGAAATCCACTACGCATACGCAGTATTTT.

In its sample, this clonotype was seen many times. The rearrangement joins TRBV7-9 to TRBJ2-7; possibly TRBD1 for D (6 bases). The germline V and J ends were trimmed by 6 bases and 6 bases, with 21 bases remaining between them. From germline, CDR1 is SEHNR and CDR2 FQNEAQ (reference sequence). The CDR3 length is 15 residues. The CDR3 DNA reads as TGTGCCAGCAGGTCCTCGCCCTTAGGGACAAGCGAGCAGTACTTC. Its protein product is CASRSSPLGTSEQYF.

This clonotype was recorded at least ten times. The V gene is TRBV11-3, the J gene TRBJ2-5; 7 bases fit TRBD1. There are 13 residues in the CDR3. After removal of 5 bases from V and 4 bases from J, the junction contained 4 bases not matched to a gene. CDR1 is SGHNT, CDR2 YENEEA, per germline. The DNA of the CDR3 is TGTGCCAGCAGCCGAGGGGGCCCAGAGACCCAGTACTTC. Its translation is CASSRGGPETQYF.

V and J are TRBV28 and TRBJ2-7, with D unresolved. This CDR3 contains 13 residues. The V and J ends lost 7 bases and 3 bases respectively, with 13 bases between them. CDR1 is MDHEN and CDR2 is SYDVKM in the germline V gene. The DNA of the CDR3 is TGTGCCAGCACCGACGTTAGTTACTACGAGCAGTACTTC. Protein product: CASTDVSYYEQYF.

The rearrangement uses TRBV11-2 and TRBJ2-3; TRBD2 matches 10 bases. Germline values: CDR1 SGHAT, CDR2 FQNNGV. The CDR3 has 15 residues. Germline trimming cut 4 bases from V and 6 bases from J; bases unmatched to any gene: 7. The CDR3 region has the DNA TGTGCCAGCAGCTACAGCGGGGGGGAGTCTGATACGCAGTATTTT. Its protein is CASSYSGGESDTQYF.

This clonotype was found many times. The gene calls are TRBV12-3 or TRBV12-4 and TRBJ1-5; possibly TRBD1 for D (6 bases). The V end lost 3 bases, the J end lost 3 bases, and 9 bases lay between the germline ends. The CDR3 extends over 14 amino acids. This CDR3 reads CASSLDSPNQPQHF. For the CDR3, the DNA is TGTGCCAGCAGTTTGGACAGTCCCAATCAGCCCCAGCATTTT.

This clonotype was seen at least ten times. This chain connects TRBV28 to TRBJ1-6, with 7 bases aligning to TRBD1. Germline V gene lookup returns CDR1 MDHEN and CDR2 SYDVKM. The V gene end was trimmed by 4 bases and the J gene end by 0 bases; junction bases not matched to a gene: 9. This CDR3 has 18 residues. The CDR3 coding sequence is TGTGCCAGCAGTTCCGCACAGGGGAGAAGCTCCTATAATTCACCCCTCCACTTT. Translated, it gives CASSSAQGRSSYNSPLHF.

This clonotype was detected many times. V and J are TRBV3-1 and TRBJ1-2, with D possibly being TRBD1 (6 bases). V was pared by 1 base and J by 4 bases, with 13 bases between. Looked up from germline, CDR1 is LGHDT and CDR2 is YNNKEL (reference sequence). This CDR3 contains 15 residues. CDR3 in DNA: TGTGCCAGCAGCCAAGGTCCGGGGGCGGCCTATGGCTACACCTTC. It yields the protein CASSQGPGAAYGYTF.

The chain links TRBV28 to TRBJ1-2; D not certain. CDR3 size: 15 residues. CDR1 and CDR2 from the germline V gene are MDHEN and SYDVKM. Trimming shortened V by 2 bases and J by 4 bases, and 14 bases separated the two germline ends. The CDR3 protein is CASSLLPVVVYGYTF. CDR3 bases: TGTGCCAGCAGTTTACTCCCGGTCGTTGTCTATGGCTACACCTTC.